The rows below give T cell receptor beta chains drawn from one sample of a study of control samples from healthy donors and cancer patients. The table came from immunoSEQ multiplex PCR; TCRdb's copy has only in-frame clones and leaves some out. The sample shows approximately 150,000 clones, roughly 94% of them seen only once. Specimen: blood. The receptors originated from a middle-aged man in good health. The CDR3 runs from the conserved cysteine through the conserved F or W. Each record gives: J gene, D gene, clone size, V gene, CDR3 protein, CDR3 DNA. A D gene is named only where the DNA matches it firmly. Size tells how often a clone was seen (once, few, many) or the class of an expanded clone, and some rows leave it out.

J gene: TRBJ1-4; D gene: .; clone size: .; V gene: TRBV3-1/TRBV3-2; CDR3 protein: CASSQVGENEKLFF; CDR3 DNA: TGTGCCAGCAGCCAAGTAGGCGAAAATGAAAAACTGTTTTTT
J gene: TRBJ1-3; D gene: .; clone size: .; V gene: TRBV5-6; CDR3 protein: CASSSNSGNTIYF; CDR3 DNA: TGTGCCAGCAGCTCGAACAGCGGAAACACCATATATTTT
J gene: TRBJ2-3; D gene: .; clone size: .; V gene: TRBV6-5; CDR3 protein: CASSSRDTRTDTQYF; CDR3 DNA: TGTGCCAGCAGTTCTCGGGACACCCGCACAGATACGCAGTATTTT
J gene: TRBJ1-6; D gene: .; clone size: .; V gene: TRBV6-4; CDR3 protein: CASSDSGTNSPLHF; CDR3 DNA: TGTGCCAGCAGTGACTCGGGGACAAATTCACCCCTCCACTTT
J gene: TRBJ1-3; D gene: .; clone size: .; V gene: TRBV5-4; CDR3 protein: CASSSPGGKNTIYF; CDR3 DNA: TGTGCCAGCAGCTCCCCGGGGGGGAAAAACACCATATATTTT
J gene: TRBJ1-2; D gene: TRBD1; clone size: .; V gene: TRBV4-1; CDR3 protein: CASSLPGTGSNYGYTF; CDR3 DNA: TGCGCCAGCAGCTTACCCGGGACAGGGAGTAACTATGGCTACACCTTC
J gene: TRBJ1-2; D gene: .; clone size: once; V gene: TRBV9; CDR3 protein: CASSVNPTGGWYGYTF; CDR3 DNA: TGTGCCAGCAGCGTAAACCCGACGGGGGGTTGGTATGGCTACACCTTC
J gene: TRBJ1-6; D gene: TRBD1; clone size: .; V gene: TRBV5-1; CDR3 protein: CASSSMTGAYNSPLHF; CDR3 DNA: TGCGCCAGCAGCTCGATGACAGGGGCATATAATTCACCCCTCCACTTT
J gene: TRBJ2-5; D gene: .; clone size: .; V gene: TRBV5-6; CDR3 protein: CASSLARRTDQETQYF; CDR3 DNA: TGTGCCAGCAGCTTGGCTAGGAGGACGGACCAAGAGACCCAGTACTTC
J gene: TRBJ1-2; D gene: TRBD1; clone size: .; V gene: TRBV7-8; CDR3 protein: CASSLGTGGAYGYTF; CDR3 DNA: TGTGCCAGCAGCTTAGGTACAGGGGGCGCCTATGGCTACACCTTC
J gene: TRBJ2-3; D gene: TRBD2; clone size: .; V gene: TRBV28; CDR3 protein: CASSLLAGWSDTQYF; CDR3 DNA: TGTGCCAGCAGTTTACTAGCGGGATGGTCGGATACGCAGTATTTT
J gene: TRBJ2-7; D gene: .; clone size: .; V gene: TRBV28; CDR3 protein: CASSLSRGYEQYF; CDR3 DNA: TGTGCCAGCAGTTTATCCCGTGGATACGAGCAGTACTTC
J gene: TRBJ1-2; D gene: .; clone size: .; V gene: TRBV4-2; CDR3 protein: CASSQDSRPWDGYTF; CDR3 DNA: TGTGCCAGCAGCCAAGATAGCCGACCCTGGGATGGCTACACCTTC
J gene: TRBJ1-1; D gene: .; clone size: .; V gene: TRBV5-1; CDR3 protein: CASSNREGGTEAFF; CDR3 DNA: TGCGCCAGCAGCAACAGGGAGGGAGGCACTGAAGCTTTCTTT
J gene: TRBJ1-3; D gene: .; clone size: .; V gene: TRBV9; CDR3 protein: CASETGVSGNTIYF; CDR3 DNA: TGTGCCAGCGAGACGGGGGTCTCTGGAAACACCATATATTTT
J gene: TRBJ2-2; D gene: TRBD2; clone size: .; V gene: TRBV6-2/TRBV6-3; CDR3 protein: CASSERGNTGELFF; CDR3 DNA: TGTGCCAGCAGTGAGCGGGGGAACACCGGGGAGCTGTTTTTT
J gene: TRBJ1-5; D gene: TRBD1; clone size: .; V gene: TRBV5-6; CDR3 protein: CASSSGGVSNQPQHF; CDR3 DNA: TGTGCCAGCAGCTCAGGGGGCGTTAGCAATCAGCCCCAGCATTTT
J gene: TRBJ1-4; D gene: .; clone size: .; V gene: TRBV14; CDR3 protein: CASSQTEQVSVEKLFF; CDR3 DNA: TGTGCCAGCAGCCAGACGGAACAGGTGTCCGTTGAAAAACTGTTTTTT